One and the same sample provided the 12 T cell receptor beta chains below, sequenced in a study of T cell responses to AZD1222 COVID-19 vaccine. Data came from immunoSEQ multiplex PCR; TCRdb stores just in-frame clones and leaves some out. The sample has about 140,000 clones; about 93% are singletons. The sample was peripheral blood, taken on day 0 of AZD1222 vaccination. Receptor source: an adult in good health.

V is TRBV14 and J is TRBJ2-1, with 8 bases matching TRBD2. The CDR3 runs 18 residues. Germline-derived CDR1 and CDR2 are SGHDN and FVKESK. Germline trimming cut 1 base from V and 6 bases from J; bases unmatched to any gene: 14. The CDR3 coding sequence is TGTGCCAGCAGCCAAGGCGAGACTAGCGCCCTGGGGGGCAATGAGCAGTTCTTC. Residues: CASSQGETSALGGNEQFF.

This chain connects TRBV27 to TRBJ2-3, with D unresolved. Germline values: CDR1 MNHEY, CDR2 SMNVEV (reference sequence). V was clipped by 8 bases and J by 0 bases, with 21 bases between them. The CDR3 consists of 17 residues. CDR3 loop: CASSLTERASSTDTQYF. The CDR3 bases are TGTGCCAGCTCTCTAACAGAACGGGCCAGTAGCACAGATACGCAGTATTTT.

The V gene is TRBV7-8, the J gene TRBJ1-5; possibly TRBD1 for D (6 bases). The CDR3 has 15 amino acids. The V end lost 5 bases, the J end lost 2 bases, and 13 bases lay between the germline ends. Germline values: CDR1 SGHVS, CDR2 FQNEAQ. The chain's CDR3 is CASSPLEGGNQPQHF. For the CDR3, the DNA is TGTGCCAGCAGCCCCCTAGAGGGGGGCAATCAGCCCCAGCATTTT.

This rearrangement joins TRBV2 to TRBJ1-6, with D perhaps matching TRBD1 (6 bases). CDR1 and CDR2 from the germline V gene are SNHLY and FYNNEI. V dropped 2 bases and J dropped 6 bases, with 8 bases sitting between them. The CDR3 is 14 residues long. CDR3 protein: CASSESRGNSPLHF. CDR3 nucleotide sequence: TGTGCCAGCAGTGAAAGCAGGGGTAATTCACCCCTCCACTTT.

This clone was counted a single time. The rearrangement links TRBV6-5 to TRBJ1-1; D is ambiguous. Germline V lookup: CDR1 MNHEY, CDR2 SVGAGI. The CDR3 covers 13 residues. V lost 7 bases and J 0 bases, leaving 9 bases between the germline ends. The CDR3 is CASTETLNTEAFF. The CDR3 DNA follows: TGTGCCAGCACCGAGACATTGAACACTGAAGCTTTCTTT.

The chain employs TRBV5-4 and TRBJ2-5; tentatively, D is TRBD2 (5 bases). Germline CDR1 and CDR2: SGHNT and YYREEE (reference sequence). Deletions cut 0 bases from V and 5 bases from J, with 11 bases between. The CDR3 sequence is 14 residues long. The CDR3 loop is CASSLVSGGETQYF. In DNA form, the CDR3 reads TGTGCCAGCAGCTTGGTTTCAGGCGGGGAGACCCAGTACTTC.

The chain recombines TRBV11-2 with TRBJ1-3; the D gene is possibly TRBD1 (6 bases). V was trimmed by 3 bases and J by 0 bases, leaving 12 bases between them. This CDR3 spans 16 amino acids. The germline V gene has CDR1 SGHAT and CDR2 FQNNGV. The CDR3 DNA reads as TGTGCCAGCAGCTTGACGACAGGACTCTCTGGAAACACCATATATTTT. Translation: CASSLTTGLSGNTIYF.

The rearrangement links TRBV19 to TRBJ1-5, with 11 bases lining up with TRBD1. The V segment lost 6 bases and the J segment 3 bases; nucleotides outside the gene matches: 7. CDR3 size: 16 residues. The V gene's germline CDR1 is LNHDA and CDR2 SQIVND (reference sequence). For the CDR3, the DNA is TGTGCCAGTAGCCAAAGGGACAGGGGGGTCAATCAGCCCCAGCATTTT. Its translation is CASSQRDRGVNQPQHF.

V and J are TRBV3-1 (or the pseudogene TRBV3-2) and TRBJ1-6; TRBD1 is a possible D gene (5 bases). The CDR3 has 15 residues. CDR1 is LGHDT and CDR2 is YNNKEL in the germline V gene (reference sequence). The V and J ends lost 1 base and 10 bases respectively, with 14 bases between them. The CDR3 coding sequence is TGTGCCAGCAGCCAAGTCCGGCAGGGCCGGTCACCCCTCCACTTT. It is translated as CASSQVRQGRSPLHF.

This rearrangement joins TRBV12-3 or TRBV12-4 to TRBJ2-2; D is unresolved. The CDR3 spans 11 residues. Trimming shortened V by 4 bases and J by 3 bases, and 0 bases separated the two germline ends. CDR3 loop: CASSYTGELFF. The CDR3 nucleotides are TGTGCCAGCAGTTACACCGGGGAGCTGTTTTTT.

The chain joins TRBV6-2 or TRBV6-3 to TRBJ1-5; 10 bases fit TRBD1. CDR3 length: 18 amino acids. V was clipped by 2 bases and J by 1 base; unmatched bases: 8. From germline, CDR1 is MNHEY and CDR2 SVGEGT. CDR3 loop: CASSYAGTGDPSNQPQHF. The CDR3 DNA reads as TGTGCCAGCAGTTACGCCGGGACAGGGGATCCGAGCAATCAGCCCCAGCATTTT.

This chain uses TRBV6-5 with TRBJ1-5, with a weak D call TRBD1 (5 bases). The V and J ends lost 6 bases and 7 bases respectively, with 10 bases between them. The CDR3 covers 12 residues. Looked up from germline, CDR1 is MNHEY and CDR2 is SVGAGI. The CDR3 spells CASRIGDQPQHF. Here the CDR3 DNA reads TGTGCCAGCAGGATAGGGGACCAGCCCCAGCATTTT.